The 23 T cell receptor beta chains below all came from one sample that was sequenced in a study of beta chain features in type 1 diabetes. The whole isolated RNA underwent reverse transcription, so sequencing captured expressed TCRB transcripts. Clones were sequenced by immunoSEQ multiplex PCR, and TCRdb holds only the in-frame ones, with some missing. The table has about 250,000 clones, roughly an eighth seen once. The sequenced material came from naive CD4+ T cells from blood. These receptors came from a middle-aged woman in good health.

The chain has TRBV6-6 and TRBJ2-7, with 10 positions matching TRBD1. The V segment lost 4 bases and the J segment 6 bases; nucleotides outside the gene matches: 6. The germline CDR1 and CDR2 sequences are MNHNY and SVGAGI (reference sequence). The CDR3 has 14 amino acids. CDR3: CASSLGQGFLEQYF. The CDR3 DNA reads as TGTGCCAGCAGTTTGGGACAGGGGTTCCTCGAGCAGTACTTC.

The rearrangement joins TRBV7-6 to TRBJ1-2, with unresolved D. Germline V lookup: CDR1 SGHVS, CDR2 FNYEAQ. Trimming took 0 bases from V and 4 from J, leaving 12 bases between them. This CDR3 is 15 amino acids long. As DNA, the CDR3 is TGTGCCAGCAGCTTAGCGCCGGGAGGACTCTATGGCTACACCTTC. It specifies CASSLAPGGLYGYTF.

This clone was counted only a few times. The chain joins TRBV29-1 to TRBJ1-1; D is unclear. Trimming shortened V by 6 bases and J by 1 base, and 15 bases separated the two germline ends. Germline V lookup: CDR1 SQVTM, CDR2 ANQGSEA. The CDR3 spans 14 residues. The CDR3 region is CSVGRDTRNTEAFF. The CDR3 DNA follows: TGCAGCGTAGGCCGCGACACGCGGAACACTGAAGCTTTCTTT.

The chain joins TRBV6-5 to TRBJ2-5; 9 nucleotides line up with TRBD1. Germline-derived CDR1 and CDR2 are MNHEY and SVGAGI. This CDR3 region has 13 residues. J was trimmed by 9 bases and V by 0 bases; bases with no gene match: 2. CDR3 residues: CASSYSGQGPQYF. DNA for the CDR3: TGTGCCAGCAGTTACTCGGGACAGGGCCCCCAGTACTTC.

The V call is TRBV7-2, the J call TRBJ1-1, with a tentative D call TRBD1 (6 bases). CDR1 is SGHTA and CDR2 is FQGNSA in the germline V gene. CDR3 length: 16 amino acids. Trimming pared 7 bases from V and 2 bases from J, leaving 20 bases between. The CDR3 DNA reads TGTGCCAGCACCCACATGGTCTGGGGGCAAAACACTGAAGCTTTCTTT. This gives the protein CASTHMVWGQNTEAFF.

This clone was picked up many times. The chain combines TRBV4-3 with TRBJ1-2; the match to TRBD1 covers 8 bases. The CDR3 consists of 14 residues. Trimming took 3 bases from V and 6 from J; bases not matched to a gene: 6. The germline V gene has CDR1 LGHNA and CDR2 YSLEER. CDR3: CASSHLDRDDGYTF. CDR3 in DNA: TGCGCCAGCAGCCACCTGGACAGGGACGATGGCTACACCTTC.

The rearrangement joins TRBV2 to TRBJ1-2; 7 nucleotides line up with TRBD1. The germline gives CDR1 SNHLY, CDR2 FYNNEI. J lost 4 bases, V lost 11 bases, and 10 bases had no gene match. This CDR3 is built from 13 residues. CDR3 DNA sequence: TGTGCCGGCCGACCAACAGGGGCCTATGGCTACACCTTC. Translated, it gives CAGRPTGAYGYTF.

This clone was observed a handful of times. The J gene is TRBJ2-1, the V gene TRBV5-1, with 9 bases that match TRBD1. The CDR3 has 16 amino acids. Germline V lookup: CDR1 SGHRS, CDR2 YFSETQ. Trimming cost V 0 bases and J 7 bases; bases outside gene matches: 8. Here the CDR3 DNA reads TGCGCCAGCAGCTTGGCCCCCGGGACAGGGTTTAATGAGCAGTTCTTC. Protein sequence: CASSLAPGTGFNEQFF.

The J gene is TRBJ2-7, the V gene TRBV5-1, with TRBD1 as a possible D gene (6 bases). The V gene lost 2 bases and the J gene lost 2 bases, with 11 bases spanning the gap. This CDR3 has 14 residues. Germline assignment: CDR1 SGHRS and CDR2 YFSETQ. CDR3 bases: TGCGCCAGCAGCTTCCGGACAGTGCCCTACGAGCAGTACTTC. Its translation is CASSFRTVPYEQYF.

This clone was found a few times. J is TRBJ2-2 and V is TRBV4-3; D uncertain. CDR1 and CDR2 from the germline V gene are LGHNA and YSLEER. CDR3 size: 14 residues. V was shortened by 1 base and J by 3 bases, with 6 bases between the two germline ends. The CDR3 DNA reads TGCGCCAGCAGCCAAGTTCTACACACCGGGGAGCTGTTTTTT. Translated, it gives CASSQVLHTGELFF.

This clone appeared a few times. V gene TRBV7-2 combines with J gene TRBJ2-7; 8 bases line up with TRBD1. Unmatched junction bases numbered 1, after V lost 1 base and J lost 2 bases. Germline CDR1 SGHTA, CDR2 FQGNSA. CDR3 length equals 14 residues. The CDR3 DNA follows: TGTGCCAGCAGCTTAGGGACAGGGCCCTACGAGCAGTACTTC. Residues: CASSLGTGPYEQYF.

The chain couples TRBV21-1 to TRBJ1-5. TRBV21-1 is classified as a pseudogene. This CDR3 has 15 residues. CDR3 sequence reads: CASSKVEAGEGPQHF. CDR3 nucleotide sequence: TGTGCCAGCAGCAAAGTGGAGGCAGGGGAGGGACCCCAGCATTTT.

The V gene is TRBV19, the J gene TRBJ1-1; 10 positions agree with TRBD1. The V and J ends lost 5 bases and 4 bases, in that order; junction bases with no gene match: 7. The CDR3 has 15 amino acids. Per the germline V gene, CDR1 is LNHDA and CDR2 is SQIVND (reference sequence). CDR3 in DNA: TGTGCCAGTAGTGCCGGGACAGGGGCTAGCACTGAAGCTTTCTTT. This gives the protein CASSAGTGASTEAFF.

This clone turned up a few times. V and J are TRBV11-2 and TRBJ2-2, with a possible D match to TRBD2 (5 bases). Germline V gene data show CDR1 as SGHAT and CDR2 as FQNNGV. The CDR3 has 15 residues. The ends were cut back, 2 bases at V and 3 bases at J, with 10 bases in the middle. CDR3 sequence: CASSLFGMDTGELFF. CDR3 coding DNA: TGTGCCAGCAGCTTATTCGGGATGGACACCGGGGAGCTGTTTTTT.

The chain links TRBV27 to TRBJ1-5; TRBD1 matches at 8 bases. CDR1 is MNHEY and CDR2 is SMNVEV in the germline V gene (reference sequence). The CDR3 has 15 amino acids. Unmatched junction bases numbered 6, after V lost 7 bases and J lost 1 base. The CDR3 sequence is CASKLRTGSNQPQHF. Written as DNA, the CDR3 is TGTGCCAGCAAACTAAGGACAGGGAGCAATCAGCCCCAGCATTTT.

The count of this clone is one. The CDR3 loop is CATQTGNIDEQYF. The CDR3 DNA reads TGTGCCACACAGACAGGGAATATCGACGAGCAGTACTTC. The chain carries TRBV10-3 and TRBJ2-7; 7 bases map to TRBD1. Germline V gives CDR1 ENHRY, CDR2 SYGVKD. This CDR3 has 13 amino acids. V shed 10 bases, J shed 5 bases, and the junction held 11 bases outside the gene matches.

The V gene is TRBV9, the J gene TRBJ2-2, with a possible D match to TRBD2 (5 bases). V lost 7 bases, J lost 6 bases, and 13 bases lay in between. This CDR3 contains 13 residues. Germline CDR1 SGDLS, CDR2 YYNGEE. The CDR3 is CASRTSGSGELFF. The DNA of the CDR3 is TGTGCCAGCCGCACAAGCGGTTCCGGGGAGCTGTTTTTT.

This clone turned up a few times. V usage is TRBV15 and J usage is TRBJ1-4; 8 bases align to TRBD1. CDR3 size: 14 residues. The J segment lost 8 bases and the V segment lost 8 bases, leaving 10 bases of the junction unmatched. Germline values: CDR1 LNHNV, CDR2 YYDKDF (reference sequence). This CDR3 reads CATGQGGTSEKLFF. The CDR3 DNA follows: TGTGCCACCGGACAGGGAGGAACTTCCGAAAAACTGTTTTTT.

This clone was seen a handful of times. This chain links TRBV7-9 with TRBJ2-7; D is perhaps TRBD1 (7 bases). In germline, CDR1 is SEHNR, CDR2 FQNEAQ (reference sequence). There are 18 residues in the CDR3. V was shortened by 4 bases and J by 2 bases, with 24 bases between the two germline ends. The CDR3 DNA reads as TGTGCCAGCAGCTCCCTCAGGGGGGATACCGTCCCTCCCTACGAGCAGTACTTC. Amino acids: CASSSLRGDTVPPYEQYF.

The CDR3: CASSLGGSRSGNTIYF. The CDR3 DNA follows: TGTGCCAGCAGCTTAGGAGGGTCGCGCTCTGGAAACACCATATATTTT. This chain uses TRBV7-2 with TRBJ1-3; D is ambiguous. Between the trimmed V and J ends, which lost 1 base and 0 bases, there was a span of 10 bases. The CDR3 covers 16 residues. The V gene's germline CDR1 is SGHTA and CDR2 FQGNSA. The full variable domain, in which reference TRBV7-2 and TRBJ1-3 provide the parts outside the CDR3, is GAGVSQSPSNKVTEKGKDVELRCDPISGHTALYWYRQSLGQGLEFLIYFQGNSAPDKSGLPSDRFSAERTGGSVSTLTIQRTQQEDSAVYLCASSLGGSRSGNTIYFGEGSWLTVV.

This chain uses TRBV9 with TRBJ2-1; 15 bases are shared with TRBD2. The V gene end was trimmed by 3 bases and the J gene end by 7 bases; junction bases not matched to a gene: 5. This CDR3 comprises 16 residues. Germline CDR1 SGDLS, CDR2 YYNGEE. The DNA of the CDR3 is TGTGCCAGCAGCGGGGGACTAGCGGGGGGTTTGAATGAGCAGTTCTTC. Amino acids: CASSGGLAGGLNEQFF.

This clone was seen only a few times. The chain joins TRBV6-6 to TRBJ2-2; D remains unclear. Germline CDR1 is MNHNY and CDR2 is SVGAGI (reference sequence). This CDR3 region has 15 residues. Trimming took 6 bases from V and 0 from J, leaving 11 bases between them. This CDR3 reads CASRAPGANTGELFF. CDR3 in DNA: TGTGCCAGCAGGGCCCCTGGAGCGAACACCGGGGAGCTGTTTTTT.

This chain uses TRBV7-9 with TRBJ1-6; 9 positions agree with TRBD1. Trimming cost V 4 bases and J 9 bases; bases outside gene matches: 1. The CDR3 extends over 13 amino acids. Per the germline V gene, CDR1 is SEHNR and CDR2 is FQNEAQ (reference sequence). CDR3 sequence (DNA): TGTGCCAGCAGCTCGGACAGGGGTTCACCCCTCCACTTT. Translated, it gives CASSSDRGSPLHF.